The source of this TCR beta chain is a study of blood T cells in healthy people across ages. Study-wide findings and caveats: Lack of knowledge of donor CMV status possibly confounded expanded clonotype changes.

At least 5.5 micrograms of total RNA were extracted per sample. PCR was performed a second time for about 6 to 12 cycles using a sample-barcoded 5' primer and a J-beta primer mix. The template-switch adaptor, which had 12 random nucleotides, put a tag on each cDNA molecule. One entry per CDR3 protein, called by TCRdb with MiXCR from the 5' RACE reads. The data hold approximately 880,000 distinct CDR3 sequences, with about 48% observed a single time. A word on this clonotype: Its matching antigen is unknown.

Sequenced: blood. This receptor was identified in a man aged 25 to 45 in good health.

The CDR3 DNA reads TGCGCCAGCAGCCAAATCACCGGACTAGCGGGAGGGAATGAGCAGTTCTTC. Protein: CASSQITGLAGGNEQFF. The chain recombines TRBV4-1 with TRBJ2-1; 15 bases align to TRBD2. Germline CDR1 reads MGHRA; CDR2 reads YSYEKL. The CDR3 contains 17 residues. V was clipped by 2 bases and J by 7 bases; unmatched bases: 6.